These T cell receptor beta chains were read from a single sample in a study of cytomegalovirus exposure and HLA in healthy donors. This table comes from immunoSEQ multiplex PCR, and its TCRdb copy is limited to in-frame clones, with some not included. The repertoire consists of roughly 140,000 clones, with about 70% occurring once and the leading ten covering about 4.1%. Sequencing used PBMCs. The receptors originated from a man in his sixties in good health and CMV-seronegative. Each CDR3 is given with its conserved first and last residue. D genes are given only for firm matches. Part of the rows lack a size; the others show once, few, many or a class for expanded clones.

.	.	TRBV19	TRBJ2-4	CASSIPDSKNIQYF	TGTGCCAGTAGTATCCCGGACAGTAAAAACATTCAGTACTTC
.	.	TRBV19	TRBJ1-1	CASSIGSGEGTEAFF	TGTGCCAGTAGTATAGGTTCAGGGGAGGGCACTGAAGCTTTCTTT
TRBD1	few	TRBV2	TRBJ2-3	CASTYQTGGTDTQYF	TGTGCCAGCACTTATCAGACAGGGGGCACAGATACGCAGTATTTT
.	.	TRBV7-2	TRBJ1-3	CASSLTWGTGNTIYF	TGTGCCAGCAGCCTAACCTGGGGCACTGGAAACACCATATATTTT
TRBD1	few	TRBV11-2	TRBJ2-7	CASSDRDGIIPYEQYF	TGTGCCAGCAGCGACAGGGACGGTATTATTCCCTACGAGCAGTACTTC
TRBD1	.	TRBV30	TRBJ1-2	CAWSARQGALYGYTF	TGTGCCTGGAGTGCGCGACAGGGGGCTCTCTATGGCTACACCTTC
.	few	TRBV28	TRBJ1-4	CASRRVNEKLFF	TGTGCCAGCAGACGAGTTAATGAAAAACTGTTTTTT
TRBD1	once	TRBV19	TRBJ1-1	CASSTMTGGASEAFF	TGTGCCAGTAGTACGATGACAGGGGGCGCGTCAGAAGCTTTCTTT
.	few	TRBV29-1	TRBJ2-7	CSVGQTYEQYF	TGCAGCGTTGGCCAGACCTACGAGCAGTACTTC
.	once	TRBV7-2	TRBJ2-7	CASSLGVPYSYEQYF	TGTGCCAGCAGCTTAGGAGTCCCGTACTCCTACGAGCAGTACTTC
.	.	TRBV7-3	TRBJ1-2	CASTISGDNGYTF	TGTGCCAGCACTATTAGCGGGGACAATGGCTACACCTTC
.	few	TRBV11-3	TRBJ2-3	CASSLDWPSNTQYF	TGTGCCAGCAGCTTAGACTGGCCCTCGAATACGCAGTATTTT
TRBD1	.	TRBV7-7	TRBJ2-2	CASSFGQGETGELFF	TGTGCTAGCAGCTTCGGACAGGGAGAAACCGGGGAGCTGTTTTTT
TRBD2	.	TRBV6-5	TRBJ2-5	CASSLTSGRRETQYF	TGTGCCAGCAGTTTAACTAGCGGGAGAAGAGAGACCCAGTACTTC
TRBD1	few	TRBV7-3	TRBJ2-1	CASSPRGTGWGEQFF	TGTGCCAGCAGCCCCCGGGGGACAGGGTGGGGTGAGCAGTTCTTC
.	.	TRBV15	TRBJ2-3	CATSRDSLREPDTQYF	TGTGCCACCAGCAGAGACTCGCTACGGGAACCAGATACGCAGTATTTT
.	.	TRBV5-4	TRBJ1-6	CASSSAGDSPLHF	TGTGCCAGCAGCTCCGCGGGGGATTCACCCCTCCACTTT
.	once	TRBV9	TRBJ1-5	CASSVAGVSNQPQHF	TGTGCCAGCAGCGTAGCAGGGGTGAGCAATCAGCCCCAGCATTTT
.	.	TRBV7-3	TRBJ2-3	CASSPAGDTQYF	TGTGCCAGCAGTCCCGCGGGGGATACGCAGTATTTT
.	few	TRBV6-1	TRBJ1-5	CASGWGGDNQPQHF	TGTGCCAGCGGATGGGGGGGGGACAATCAGCCCCAGCATTTT
TRBD1	few	TRBV4-1	TRBJ2-1	CASSHLLTGGGRNSEQFF	TGCGCCAGCAGCCACCTCTTGACAGGGGGCGGCCGTAATAGCGAGCAGTTCTTC
TRBD1	few	TRBV10-3	TRBJ1-6	CAISTEGQDNSPLHF	TGTGCCATCAGTACGGAAGGACAGGATAATTCACCCCTCCACTTT
.	.	TRBV5-1	TRBJ2-6	CASSLTVSGANVLTF	TGCGCCAGCAGCTTGACGGTATCTGGGGCCAACGTCCTGACTTTC
.	.	TRBV18	TRBJ1-1	CASSPDDRRDTEAFF	TGTGCCAGCTCACCCGACGACAGACGGGACACTGAAGCTTTCTTT
.	.	TRBV19	TRBJ1-5	CASSIRAGRQPQHF	TGTGCCAGTAGTATTAGGGCAGGGCGGCAGCCCCAGCATTTT